This TCR beta chain emerged from a study of T cell responses to AZD1222 COVID-19 vaccine. General observations from the study: Clonal diversity was possibly underestimated, and white British individuals and females predominated among donors. Spike-specific TCR breadth and depth both grew after two AZD1222 doses.

Assay used: immunoSEQ multiplex PCR; TCRdb lists only in-frame clones, some missing. The sample gives around 160,000 clones, roughly 94% of which show up once; about 0.64% is in the top ten. Trimming stripped 7 bases from V and 11 bases from J, with 20 bases between. CDR1 is MNHEY and CDR2 is SVGAGI in the germline V gene. This CDR3 contains 13 residues. As concerns this clone: Its antigen is unknown.

The sample consisted of peripheral blood, taken on day 0 of AZD1222 vaccination. This TCR came from an adult in good health. This rearrangement joins TRBV6-5 to TRBJ1-1; D possibly corresponds to TRBD1 (5 bases). For the CDR3, the DNA is TGTGCCAGCACTAGGGCTGGGGGACCTAGGGCTTTCTTT. Amino acids: CASTRAGGPRAFF.